These T cell receptor beta chains were read from a single sample in a study of T-cell reconstitution after alpha-beta-depleted transplantation in children. TCRdb itself ran the PCR reads through MiXCR, one entry per CDR3 protein. The sample lists 500,000 to 650,000 distinct CDR3 sequences, roughly 13% occurring once. Sequencing was performed on PBMCs, mostly from graft donor cells, taken 360 days after TCRalphabeta/CD19-depleted stem cell transplant. The receptors shown here come from a male patient younger than 18 who had a stem cell transplant for acute myeloid leukemia, so the T cells may come from the graft donor. The CDR3 runs from the conserved cysteine through the conserved F or W. Each record gives: clone size, D gene, V gene, J gene, CDR3 DNA, CDR3 protein. D genes are given only for firm matches. Clone sizes are given selectively: once, few, many, or a class where the clone is expanded.

size: many
D: TRBD2
V: TRBV20-1
J: TRBJ2-1
DNA: TGCAGTGCTCCTCGACTAGCGGGACTCCCCCGTTCCTACAATGAGCAGTTCTTC
CDR3: CSAPRLAGLPRSYNEQFF

size: -
D: -
V: TRBV7-7
J: TRBJ2-1
DNA: TGTGCTAGCTCCGCCAGGGTTGAGCTCTCCTACAATGAGCAGTTCTTC
CDR3: CASSARVELSYNEQFF

size: -
D: TRBD1
V: TRBV28
J: TRBJ1-6
DNA: TGTGCCAGCAGCCGAAGGACAGGGACGACCTATAATTCACCCCTCCACTTT
CDR3: CASSRRTGTTYNSPLHF

size: -
D: -
V: TRBV23-1
J: TRBJ2-7
DNA: TGCGCCAGCAGTCAATTTTGGGACCATACACACGAGCAGTACTTC
CDR3: CASSQFWDHTHEQYF

size: many
D: TRBD1
V: TRBV9
J: TRBJ2-1
DNA: TGTGCCAGCAGCCCTATGGGGACAGGGGAATACAATGAGCAGTTCTTC
CDR3: CASSPMGTGEYNEQFF

size: -
D: -
V: TRBV20-1
J: TRBJ2-7
DNA: TGCAGTGCCACGGGTCCGGGGGCCGACGAGCAGTACTTC
CDR3: CSATGPGADEQYF

size: few
D: TRBD2
V: TRBV6-5
J: TRBJ2-5
DNA: TGTGCCAGCAGTTACCCCGGGACTAGCGGGAGAAGGTCCCAGTACTTC
CDR3: CASSYPGTSGRRSQYF

size: -
D: TRBD1
V: TRBV24-1
J: TRBJ1-1
DNA: TGTGCCACCAGTGACACGGGACAGCCCAACACTGAAGCTTTCTTT
CDR3: CATSDTGQPNTEAFF

size: once
D: -
V: TRBV20-1
J: TRBJ2-7
DNA: TGCAGTTCCGACGCTCCCCCTTTCGACGAGCAGTACTTC
CDR3: CSSDAPPFDEQYF

size: -
D: -
V: TRBV10-3
J: TRBJ2-3
DNA: TGTGCCATCAGTGCCCAGGCCCCAGATTTCACAGATACGCAGTATTTT
CDR3: CAISAQAPDFTDTQYF

size: -
D: -
V: TRBV12-3/TRBV12-4
J: TRBJ2-1
DNA: TGTGCCAGCAGAGGACTTCTTCATGAGCAGTTCTTC
CDR3: CASRGLLHEQFF

size: -
D: TRBD2
V: TRBV7-9
J: TRBJ2-3
DNA: TGTGCCAGCAGCTTTAGCGGGAGAGAGACAGATACGCAGTATTTT
CDR3: CASSFSGRETDTQYF

size: many
D: -
V: TRBV24-1
J: TRBJ2-2
DNA: TGTGCCACCAGTGGTCCCACCGGGGAGCTGTTTTTT
CDR3: CATSGPTGELFF

size: -
D: TRBD2
V: TRBV5-6
J: TRBJ2-7
DNA: TGTGCCAGCATCCTCTTAGCGGGAGAGGACTACGAGCAGTACTTC
CDR3: CASILLAGEDYEQYF

size: -
D: -
V: TRBV6-2/TRBV6-3
J: TRBJ2-5
DNA: TGTGCCAGCAGTGCACAGGCAGCCTTCAAAGAGACCCAGTACTTC
CDR3: CASSAQAAFKETQYF

size: few
D: -
V: TRBV20-1
J: TRBJ2-1
DNA: TGCAGTGCTAGAGGGGGCAGGGGCCCCAATGAGCAGTTCTTC
CDR3: CSARGGRGPNEQFF

size: -
D: TRBD1
V: TRBV27
J: TRBJ1-3
DNA: TGTGCCAGCAGAACGACAGGGTTGGGAAACACCATATATTTT
CDR3: CASRTTGLGNTIYF

size: few
D: -
V: TRBV9
J: TRBJ2-1
DNA: TGTGCCAGCAGCGTCGGGACTCTACCTATTGTTGAGCAGTTCTTC
CDR3: CASSVGTLPIVEQFF

size: few
D: TRBD2
V: TRBV28
J: TRBJ2-7
DNA: TGTGCCAGTATCCCACCCATTAGCGGGAGAAGATCCTACGAGCAGTACTTC
CDR3: CASIPPISGRRSYEQYF

size: many
D: -
V: TRBV12-3/TRBV12-4
J: TRBJ1-2
DNA: TGTGCCAGCAGCCTTAGGACGGCGCGATATGGCTACACCTTC
CDR3: CASSLRTARYGYTF

size: many
D: TRBD2
V: TRBV27
J: TRBJ2-7
DNA: TGTGCCAGCAGTTCCAGTCGACTAGCGGGAGGATCCTACGAGCAGTACTTC
CDR3: CASSSSRLAGGSYEQYF

size: -
D: -
V: TRBV24-1
J: TRBJ2-5
DNA: TGTGCCACCAGTTTCGGCCTCCAGGAGACCCAGTACTTC
CDR3: CATSFGLQETQYF

size: -
D: -
V: TRBV12-3/TRBV12-4
J: TRBJ2-1
DNA: TGTGCCAGCAGTCTCACTAGCTTGGTCGAGCAGTTCTTC
CDR3: CASSLTSLVEQFF

size: few
D: -
V: TRBV29-1
J: TRBJ2-3
DNA: TGCAGCGCCGACGGGATCGGGAGTTACACAGATACGCAGTATTTT
CDR3: CSADGIGSYTDTQYF

size: -
D: -
V: TRBV7-9
J: TRBJ2-7
DNA: TGTGCCATCGAAAGGCCGGGCTACGAGCAGTACTTC
CDR3: CAIERPGYEQYF

size: few
D: TRBD1
V: TRBV20-1
J: TRBJ1-3
DNA: TGCAGTGCTAGAGCGGGACAAGTCGCTCGAGATAGGGGGCCTGGAAACACCATATATTTT
CDR3: CSARAGQVARDRGPGNTIYF

size: many
D: -
V: TRBV29-1
J: TRBJ2-1
DNA: TGCAGCGTTGCGGGGGGCAGTTCCTACAATGAGCAGTTCTTC
CDR3: CSVAGGSSYNEQFF

size: few
D: TRBD1
V: TRBV29-1
J: TRBJ1-2
DNA: TGCAGCGTTGAACCGGACAGGGTCTATGGCTACACCTTC
CDR3: CSVEPDRVYGYTF

size: few
D: -
V: TRBV5-1
J: TRBJ2-7
DNA: TGCGCCAGCAGCTTGTTCGGCAGGAACTACGAGCAGTACTTC
CDR3: CASSLFGRNYEQYF

size: many
D: -
V: TRBV5-6
J: TRBJ2-5
DNA: TGTGCCAGCAGCTTCACCCTCCAAGAGACCCAGTACTTC
CDR3: CASSFTLQETQYF

size: -
D: -
V: TRBV10-3
J: TRBJ2-3
DNA: TGTGCCATCAGGCCAAGCGGCGGGGCCACCACAGATACGCAGTATTTT
CDR3: CAIRPSGGATTDTQYF

size: few
D: -
V: TRBV5-1
J: TRBJ2-3
DNA: TGCGCCAGCAGCCCCAGGACTCGTTCCACAGATACGCAGTATTTT
CDR3: CASSPRTRSTDTQYF

size: few
D: TRBD1
V: TRBV7-3
J: TRBJ1-6
DNA: TGTGCCAGCAGCTTAACTCGACAGGGAGAATCACCCCTCCACTTT
CDR3: CASSLTRQGESPLHF

size: few
D: TRBD1
V: TRBV28
J: TRBJ1-1
DNA: TGTGCCAGCAGTTTCGGGACAGTTTCGAACACTGAAGCTTTCTTT
CDR3: CASSFGTVSNTEAFF

size: many
D: -
V: TRBV6-2/TRBV6-3
J: TRBJ1-1
DNA: TGTGCCAGCAGTTACACCACAGTGACCATGAACACTGAAGCTTTCTTT
CDR3: CASSYTTVTMNTEAFF

size: -
D: -
V: TRBV5-1
J: TRBJ2-7
DNA: TGCGCCAGCAGCAGACAGACAGACTACGAGCGGCAGTACTTC
CDR3: CASSRQTDYERQYF

size: once
D: TRBD1
V: TRBV20-1
J: TRBJ2-7
DNA: TGCAGTGCTAGCTTTGACAGGGACGGTTGCTACGAGCAGTACTTC
CDR3: CSASFDRDGCYEQYF

size: -
D: TRBD2
V: TRBV7-8
J: TRBJ2-1
DNA: TGTGCCAGCAGCTTAGTGTCAGGGGCCGGGACTAGCCGATACAATGAGCAGTTCTTC
CDR3: CASSLVSGAGTSRYNEQFF

size: -
D: TRBD2
V: TRBV20-1
J: TRBJ2-1
DNA: TGCAGTGCTAGAGCTAGCGGTTTCTACAATGAGCAGTTCTTC
CDR3: CSARASGFYNEQFF

size: -
D: TRBD1
V: TRBV25-1
J: TRBJ2-7
DNA: TGTGCCAGCAGTACCTCCGGGACAGGGGGCTACGAGCAGTACTTC
CDR3: CASSTSGTGGYEQYF

size: -
D: TRBD2
V: TRBV28
J: TRBJ2-7
DNA: TGTGCCAGCAGCCCCCCCCACGGGACTAGCGACGATCATGGGGGCTACGAGCAGTACTTC
CDR3: CASSPPHGTSDDHGGYEQYF

size: many
D: -
V: TRBV20-1
J: TRBJ2-5
DNA: TGCAGCGCGAGTCCCCAAGAGACCCAGTACTTC
CDR3: CSASPQETQYF

size: many
D: TRBD2
V: TRBV20-1
J: TRBJ2-1
DNA: TGCAGTGCTAGAGTACCAGCGGGAAACCCCTACAATGAGCAGTTCTTC
CDR3: CSARVPAGNPYNEQFF

size: many
D: -
V: TRBV11-3
J: TRBJ2-2
DNA: TGTGCCAGCAGCGAGACTAGAACGAACACCGGGGAGCTGTTTTTT
CDR3: CASSETRTNTGELFF

size: few
D: -
V: TRBV25-1
J: TRBJ2-4
DNA: TGTGCCAGCAGTGAATCCACGATAGCCAAAAACATTCAGTACTTC
CDR3: CASSESTIAKNIQYF

size: -
D: -
V: TRBV6-1
J: TRBJ2-1
DNA: TGTGCCAGCAGTCCTACTAAGCGCCCAGGGGGGCGTGAGCAGTTCTTC
CDR3: CASSPTKRPGGREQFF

size: -
D: TRBD2
V: TRBV4-3
J: TRBJ2-1
DNA: TGCGCCAGCAGCCCAGGTCCGGGACTAGCAATGATCTTC
CDR3: CASSPGPGLAMIF

size: few
D: TRBD2
V: TRBV20-1
J: TRBJ2-3
DNA: TGCAGTGCTACCCCCCGGGGGGGCGGGATACGTTCAGATACGCAGTATTTT
CDR3: CSATPRGGGIRSDTQYF

size: few
D: TRBD2
V: TRBV5-6
J: TRBJ2-1
DNA: TGTGCCAGCAGCTTTGACCTCCTAGCGGGAGGGTCCTACAATGAGCAGTTCTTC
CDR3: CASSFDLLAGGSYNEQFF

size: -
D: -
V: TRBV28
J: TRBJ2-6
DNA: TGTGCCAGCAGTCCCCAACAGGGATCTGGGGCCAACGTCCTGACTTTC
CDR3: CASSPQQGSGANVLTF

size: few
D: TRBD2
V: TRBV9
J: TRBJ2-1
DNA: TGTGCCAGCAGCGTAGGTAATAGCGGGAATTTTTACAATGAGCAGTTCTTC
CDR3: CASSVGNSGNFYNEQFF

size: -
D: -
V: TRBV30
J: TRBJ2-7
DNA: TGTGCCTGCACAGCCAGATCAACCTACGAGCAGTACTTC
CDR3: CACTARSTYEQYF